This entry concerns a single T cell receptor beta chain. Its antigen is not known. The V gene lost 0 bases and the J gene lost 1 base, with 17 bases spanning the gap. Germline lookup yields CDR1 SGHTS and CDR2 YDEGEE. CDR3 length: 17 amino acids. This table comes from immunoSEQ multiplex PCR, and its TCRdb copy is limited to in-frame clones, with some not included. Here the sample spans a few million clones, approximately 93% being singletons. The source of the sample is a study of shared clonotypes between healthy human individuals. Study-level results: Shared across a few donors were approximately 5% of the naive CD4 clonotypes. Rarefaction indicated that sorted-subset sequencing remained incomplete although depth was large. Estimated richness values were generally larger in naive subsets than in memory subsets.

V is TRBV5-8 and J is TRBJ2-7, with D possibly matching TRBD2 (5 bases). Sample: naive CD4+ T cells from PBMCs. As to subset: CD45RA+ positively selected. This receptor was obtained from a young man in good health. Some clones in this sample may be carry-over from other donors' samples. The CDR3 reads CASSLGFAGVRSYEQYF. The CDR3 DNA follows: TGTGCCAGCAGCTTGGGTTTCGCGGGTGTGAGATCCTACGAGCAGTACTTC.